This TCR beta chain comes out of a study of OX40 agonist ivuxolimab in advanced cancers. V was pared by 3 bases and J by 7 bases, with 17 bases between. Germline lookup yields CDR1 KGHSH and CDR2 LQKENI. The CDR3 is 15 amino acids. Data came from immunoSEQ multiplex PCR; TCRdb stores just in-frame clones and leaves some out. The table includes some 74,000 clones, roughly 86% detected once. The chain is built from TRBV18 and TRBJ2-3, with D hard to call. The clonotype comes from an adult with an advanced solid tumor such as melanoma, head and neck, liver or kidney cancer. The sequenced sample was CD4+ or CD8+ T cells sorted from blood, obtained in a trial of the OX40 agonist ivuxolimab. CDR3 nucleotides: TGTGCCAGCTCACCCGAGCCACCCTTCCCTTATACGCAGTATTTT. This encodes CASSPEPPFPYTQYF.